This TCR beta chain was observed in a study of T cell responses to AZD1222 COVID-19 vaccine. For the study at large: Second doses that came at about 4 or about 12 weeks were put together. General observations from the study: The study reported that nearly half of spike-specific TCRs target unmutated variant regions. Researchers took repertoire samples only after the peak T cell response had come.

V gave up 3 bases and J gave up 8 bases, with 8 bases separating them. There are 12 residues in the CDR3. Clones were sequenced by immunoSEQ multiplex PCR, and TCRdb holds only the in-frame ones, with some missing. The profile shows some 120,000 clones, about 85% of them singletons. Regarding this clone: What it binds is unknown. This may come from a read error, since a much larger clone is one base off.

This receptor was obtained from an adult in good health. The genes are TRBV12-3 or TRBV12-4 and TRBJ2-1, with no clear D. The source was peripheral blood, collected on day 0 of AZD1222 vaccination. CDR3 bases: TGTGCCAGCAGTTTTCGTGGGGATGAGCAGTTCTTC. Its protein is CASSFRGDEQFF.